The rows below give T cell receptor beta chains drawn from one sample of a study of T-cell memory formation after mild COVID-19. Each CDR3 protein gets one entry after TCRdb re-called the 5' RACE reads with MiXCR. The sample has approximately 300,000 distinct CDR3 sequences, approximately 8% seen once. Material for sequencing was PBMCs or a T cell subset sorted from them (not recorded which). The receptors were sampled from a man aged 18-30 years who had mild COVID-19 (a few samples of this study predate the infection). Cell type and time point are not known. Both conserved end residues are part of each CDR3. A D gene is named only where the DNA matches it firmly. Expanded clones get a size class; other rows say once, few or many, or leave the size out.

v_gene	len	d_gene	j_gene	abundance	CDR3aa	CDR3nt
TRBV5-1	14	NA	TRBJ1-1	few	CASSLLRVSTEAFF	TGCGCCAGCAGCTTGCTCAGGGTCTCCACTGAAGCTTTCTTT
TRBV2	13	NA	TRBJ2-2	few	CASSAEVPGELFF	TGTGCCAGCAGTGCGGAAGTCCCCGGGGAGCTGTTTTTT
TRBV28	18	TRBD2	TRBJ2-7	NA	CASSPSSGTSGGSYEQYF	TGTGCCAGCAGTCCTTCGTCCGGGACTAGCGGGGGATCCTACGAGCAGTACTTC
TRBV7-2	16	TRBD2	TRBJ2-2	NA	CASSWGTSGSTGELFF	TGTGCCAGCAGCTGGGGGACTAGCGGATCTACCGGGGAGCTGTTTTTT
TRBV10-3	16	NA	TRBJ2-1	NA	CAIRRAPSSSYNEQFF	TGTGCCATCAGGAGGGCACCCTCAAGTTCCTACAATGAGCAGTTCTTC
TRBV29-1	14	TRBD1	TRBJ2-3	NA	CSVATGASTDTQYF	TGCAGCGTTGCAACAGGGGCTAGCACAGATACGCAGTATTTT
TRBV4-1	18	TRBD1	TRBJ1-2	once	CASSQDRTGGAVFRGYTF	TGCGCCAGCAGCCAGGACAGGACAGGGGGCGCCGTTTTTAGGGGCTACACCTTC
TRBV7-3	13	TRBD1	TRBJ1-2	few	CASSLDAGGGYTF	TGTGCCAGCAGCTTAGACGCAGGGGGAGGCTACACCTTC
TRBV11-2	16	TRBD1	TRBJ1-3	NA	CASSHYRGLGGNTIYF	TGTGCCAGCAGCCACTATAGGGGGCTGGGTGGAAACACCATATATTTT
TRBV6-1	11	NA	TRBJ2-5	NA	CASGSVETQYF	TGTGCCAGCGGGAGTGTGGAGACCCAGTACTTC
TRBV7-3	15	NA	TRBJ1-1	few	CASSLRAGTFTEAFF	TGTGCCAGCAGCTTAAGAGCAGGGACGTTCACTGAAGCTTTCTTT
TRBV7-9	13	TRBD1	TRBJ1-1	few	CASSSQGVAEAFF	TGTGCCAGCAGCTCTCAGGGGGTAGCTGAAGCTTTCTTT
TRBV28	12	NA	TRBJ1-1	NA	CASIRAGTEAFF	TGTGCCAGCATCCGCGCCGGAACTGAAGCTTTCTTT
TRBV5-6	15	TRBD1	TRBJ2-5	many	CASSSTGGSGETQYF	TGTGCCAGCAGCTCTACAGGGGGGTCGGGAGAGACCCAGTACTTC
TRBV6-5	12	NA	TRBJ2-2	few	CSSSGAGGELFF	TGTTCCAGCTCGGGGGCCGGCGGGGAGCTGTTTTTT
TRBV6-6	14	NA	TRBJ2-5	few	CASSDSGFRETQYF	TGTGCCAGCAGTGACAGCGGCTTCAGGGAGACCCAGTACTTC
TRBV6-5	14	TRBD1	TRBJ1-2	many	CASSYSRQGGGYTF	TGTGCCAGCAGTTATTCAAGACAGGGCGGAGGCTACACCTTC
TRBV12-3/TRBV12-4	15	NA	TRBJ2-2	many	CASSLRASGGGELFF	TGTGCCAGCAGTTTAAGGGCCTCAGGTGGCGGGGAGCTGTTTTTT
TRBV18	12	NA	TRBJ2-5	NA	CASSEGRETQYF	TGTGCCAGCTCAGAAGGGAGAGAGACCCAGTACTTC
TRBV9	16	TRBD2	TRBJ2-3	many	CASSRRELASADTQYF	TGTGCCAGCAGCCGGCGGGAGCTCGCTAGCGCAGATACGCAGTATTTT
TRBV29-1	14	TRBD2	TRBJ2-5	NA	CSVGASGGQETQYF	TGCAGCGTTGGGGCTAGCGGGGGGCAAGAGACCCAGTACTTC
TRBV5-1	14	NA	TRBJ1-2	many	CASSLSGYGQGYTF	TGCGCCAGCAGCTTGTCAGGGTATGGTCAAGGCTACACCTTC
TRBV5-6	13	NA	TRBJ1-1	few	CASRLSGSIKAFF	TGTGCCAGCAGACTTTCGGGTTCGATTAAAGCTTTCTTT
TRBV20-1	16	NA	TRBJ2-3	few	CSARARGADPTDTQYF	TGCAGTGCGAGGGCCCGCGGAGCGGACCCCACAGATACGCAGTATTTT
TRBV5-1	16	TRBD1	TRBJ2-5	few	CASSRSGQSPGETQYF	TGCGCCAGCAGCCGCTCGGGACAGAGCCCAGGGGAGACCCAGTACTTC
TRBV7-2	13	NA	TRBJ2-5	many	CASSLGHPGAQYF	TGTGCCAGCAGCCTGGGACACCCCGGGGCCCAGTACTTC
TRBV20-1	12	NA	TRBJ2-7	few	CSARNSSYEQYF	TGCAGTGCTAGGAACAGCTCCTACGAGCAGTACTTC
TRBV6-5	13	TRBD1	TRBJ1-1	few	CASSRGGRTEAFF	TGTGCCAGCAGCCGAGGGGGCAGAACTGAAGCTTTCTTT
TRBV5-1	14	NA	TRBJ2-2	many	CASSGALVDGELFF	TGCGCCAGCAGCGGAGCGTTGGTGGACGGGGAGCTGTTTTTT
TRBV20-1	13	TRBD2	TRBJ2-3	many	CSGPGLDMDTQYF	TGCAGTGGTCCGGGACTAGATATGGATACGCAGTATTTT
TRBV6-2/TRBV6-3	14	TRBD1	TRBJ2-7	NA	CASSSGTGEYEQYF	TGTGCCAGCAGTTCTGGGACAGGGGAGTACGAGCAGTACTTC
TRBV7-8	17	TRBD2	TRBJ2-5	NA	CASSLGGTSGGEETQYF	TGTGCCAGCAGCTTAGGCGGGACTAGCGGGGGAGAAGAGACCCAGTACTTC
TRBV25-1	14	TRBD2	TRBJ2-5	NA	CASSELGTSETQYF	TGTGCCAGCAGTGAATTAGGGACTAGCGAGACCCAGTACTTC
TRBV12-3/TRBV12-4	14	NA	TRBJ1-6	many	CASSLGLYNSPLHF	TGTGCCAGCAGTTTGGGCCTATATAATTCACCCCTCCACTTT
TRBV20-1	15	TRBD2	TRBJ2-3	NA	CSAPSYGGGADTQYF	TGCAGTGCTCCCTCCTACGGGGGAGGGGCAGATACGCAGTATTTT
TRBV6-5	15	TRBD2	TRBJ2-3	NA	CASSAGTSGEYTQYF	TGTGCCAGCAGTGCCGGGACTAGCGGGGAGTATACGCAGTATTTT
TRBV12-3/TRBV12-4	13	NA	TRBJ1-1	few	CASSLAGWAEAFF	TGTGCCAGCAGTTTAGCGGGTTGGGCTGAAGCTTTCTTT
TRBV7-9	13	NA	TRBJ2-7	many	CASSHRKGYEQYF	TGTGCCAGCAGCCACCGGAAGGGTTACGAGCAGTACTTC
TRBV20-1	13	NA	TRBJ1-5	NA	CSARKIGGQPQHF	TGCAGTGCTAGAAAAATAGGGGGTCAGCCCCAGCATTTT
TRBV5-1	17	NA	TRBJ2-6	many	CASSLTHGGSGANVLTF	TGCGCCAGCAGCTTGACCCACGGGGGCTCTGGGGCCAACGTCCTGACTTTC
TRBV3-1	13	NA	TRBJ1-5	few	CASSQVRSQPQHF	TGTGCCAGCAGCCAAGTGCGGAGCCAGCCCCAGCATTTT
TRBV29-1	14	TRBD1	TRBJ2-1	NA	CSVERTGVNNEQFF	TGCAGCGTTGAGAGGACAGGGGTGAATAATGAGCAGTTCTTC
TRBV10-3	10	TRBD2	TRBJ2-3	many	CAMGRGAQYF	TGTGCCATGGGGCGGGGGGCGCAGTATTTT
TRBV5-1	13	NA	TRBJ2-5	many	CASSFGLGETQYF	TGCGCCAGCAGCTTCGGGCTCGGGGAGACCCAGTACTTC
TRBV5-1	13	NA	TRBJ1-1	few	CASTFNVDTEAFF	TGCGCCAGCACCTTCAATGTTGACACTGAAGCTTTCTTT
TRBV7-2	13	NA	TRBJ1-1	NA	CASSFGGRGGSFF	TGTGCCAGCAGCTTCGGAGGGAGAGGTGGGTCTTTCTTT
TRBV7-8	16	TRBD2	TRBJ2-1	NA	CASSFGRLAGANEQFF	TGTGCCAGCAGCTTCGGTAGACTAGCGGGGGCGAATGAGCAGTTCTTC
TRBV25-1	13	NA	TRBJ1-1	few	CASTHRGNTEAFF	TGTGCCAGCACTCATCGGGGGAACACTGAAGCTTTCTTT
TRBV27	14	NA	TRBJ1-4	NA	CASSFGAGDEKLFF	TGTGCCAGCAGTTTCGGGGCAGGGGACGAAAAACTGTTTTTT
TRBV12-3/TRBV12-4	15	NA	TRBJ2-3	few	CASSGGGDNTDTQYF	TGTGCCAGCAGCGGCGGCGGGGACAACACAGATACGCAGTATTTT
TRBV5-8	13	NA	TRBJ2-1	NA	CASSAYTYNEQFF	TGTGCCAGCAGCGCTTATACCTACAATGAGCAGTTCTTC
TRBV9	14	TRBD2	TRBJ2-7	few	CASSPYGGEYEQYF	TGTGCCAGCAGCCCATACGGGGGGGAATACGAGCAGTACTTC
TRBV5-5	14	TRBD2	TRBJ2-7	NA	CASSWSGGGYEQYF	TGTGCCAGCAGCTGGAGCGGGGGAGGGTACGAGCAGTACTTC
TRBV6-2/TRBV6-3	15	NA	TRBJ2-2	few	CASRVGLTNTGELFF	TGTGCCAGCCGAGTAGGGTTAACGAACACCGGGGAGCTGTTTTTT